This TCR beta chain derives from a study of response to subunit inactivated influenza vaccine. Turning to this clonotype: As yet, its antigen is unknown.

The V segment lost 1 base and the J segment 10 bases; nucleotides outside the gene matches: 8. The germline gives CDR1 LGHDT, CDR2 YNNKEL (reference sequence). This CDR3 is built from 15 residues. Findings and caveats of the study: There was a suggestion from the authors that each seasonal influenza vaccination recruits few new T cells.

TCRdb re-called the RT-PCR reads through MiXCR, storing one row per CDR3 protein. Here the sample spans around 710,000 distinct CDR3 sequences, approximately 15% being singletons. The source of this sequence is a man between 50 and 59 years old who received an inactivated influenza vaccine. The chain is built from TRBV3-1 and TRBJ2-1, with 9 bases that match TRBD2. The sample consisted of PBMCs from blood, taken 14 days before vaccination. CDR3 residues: CASSQVGGGAGEQFF. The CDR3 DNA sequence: TGTGCCAGCAGCCAAGTGGGCGGGGGGGCCGGCGAGCAGTTCTTC.